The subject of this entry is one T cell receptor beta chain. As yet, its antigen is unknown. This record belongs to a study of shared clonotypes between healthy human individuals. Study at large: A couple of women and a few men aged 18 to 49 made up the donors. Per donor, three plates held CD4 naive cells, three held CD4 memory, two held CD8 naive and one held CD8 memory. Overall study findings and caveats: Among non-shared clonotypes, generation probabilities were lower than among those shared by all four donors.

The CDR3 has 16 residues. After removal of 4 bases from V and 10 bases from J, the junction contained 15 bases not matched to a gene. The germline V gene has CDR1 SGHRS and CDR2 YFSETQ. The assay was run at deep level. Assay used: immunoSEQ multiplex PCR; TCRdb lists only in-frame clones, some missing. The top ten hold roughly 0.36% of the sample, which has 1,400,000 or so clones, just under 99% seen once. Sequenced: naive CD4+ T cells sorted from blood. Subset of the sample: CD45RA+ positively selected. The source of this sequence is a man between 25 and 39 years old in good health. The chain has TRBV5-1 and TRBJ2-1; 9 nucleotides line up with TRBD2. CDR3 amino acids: CASSLGASGISREQFF. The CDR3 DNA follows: TGCGCCAGCAGCCTAGGGGCTAGCGGGATAAGTCGGGAGCAGTTCTTC. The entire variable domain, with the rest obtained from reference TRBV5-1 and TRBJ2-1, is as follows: KAGVTQTPRYLIKTRGQQVTLSCSPISGHRSVSWYQQTPGQGLQFLFEYFSETQRNKGNFPGRFSGRQFSNSRSEMNVSTLELGDSALYLCASSLGASGISREQFFGPGTRLTVL.